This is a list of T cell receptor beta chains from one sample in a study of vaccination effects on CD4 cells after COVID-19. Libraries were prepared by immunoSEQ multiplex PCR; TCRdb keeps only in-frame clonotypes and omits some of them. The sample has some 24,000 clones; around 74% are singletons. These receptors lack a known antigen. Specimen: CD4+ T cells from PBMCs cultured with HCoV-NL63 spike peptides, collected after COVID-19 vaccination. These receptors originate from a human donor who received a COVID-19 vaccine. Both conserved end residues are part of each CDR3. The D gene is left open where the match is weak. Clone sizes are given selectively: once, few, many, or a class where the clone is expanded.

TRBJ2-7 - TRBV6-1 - TGTGCCAGCAGTGTCCGAACCGGGACATTTGGCGACGAGCAGTACTTC CASSVRTGTFGDEQYF
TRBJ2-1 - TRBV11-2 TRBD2 TGTGCCAGCAGCCGACTAGCGGGGGACCTCTACAATGAGCAGTTCTTC CASSRLAGDLYNEQFF
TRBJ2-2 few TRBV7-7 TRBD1 TGTGCTAGCAGCCTAGGGGGCCGGACCGGGGAGCTGTTTTTT CASSLGGRTGELFF
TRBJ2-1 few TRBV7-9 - TGTGCCAGCCTGAAGTGGATCGGGAGCCACAATGAGCAGTTCTTC CASLKWIGSHNEQFF
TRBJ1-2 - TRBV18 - TGTGCCAGCTCACCACAGGGTCCTAACTATGGCTACACCTTC CASSPQGPNYGYTF
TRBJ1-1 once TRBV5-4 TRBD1 TGTGCCAGCAGCTTGGGGGCAGGGGGCCTGAACACTGAAGCTTTCTTT CASSLGAGGLNTEAFF
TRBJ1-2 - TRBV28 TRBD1 TGTGCCAGCAGTTTGAGGGACAGGGGGCTTATCTATGGCTACACCTTC CASSLRDRGLIYGYTF
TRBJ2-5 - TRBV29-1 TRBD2 TGCAGCGTTGGGGTGACAGCGGGGGAGACCCAGTACTTC CSVGVTAGETQYF
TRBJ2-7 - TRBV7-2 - TGTGCCAGCAGCCTAGTCGTGGGGGACTCCTACGAGCAGTACTTC CASSLVVGDSYEQYF
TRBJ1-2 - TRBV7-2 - TGTGCCAGCAGCCTATATAAGGGCTACACCTTC CASSLYKGYTF
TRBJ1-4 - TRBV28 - TGTGCCAGCAGTTTGACTGAAAAACTGTTTTTT CASSLTEKLFF
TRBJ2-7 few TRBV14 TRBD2 TGTGCCAGCAGCCTACTAGCGGGGGGCCTCTACGAGCAGTACTTC CASSLLAGGLYEQYF
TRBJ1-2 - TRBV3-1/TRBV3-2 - TGTGCCAGCAGCCACAGGAGGGGATTTGGCTACACCTTC CASSHRRGFGYTF
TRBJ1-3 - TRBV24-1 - TGTTTATCCACCAGTTTGAATCGTAGGTGGAGGGCCGGAAACACCATATATTTT CLSTSLNRRWRAGNTIYF
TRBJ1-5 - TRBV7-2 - TGTGCCAGCAGCTTAGTGCCGTTTTATAGCAATCAGCCCCAGCATTTT CASSLVPFYSNQPQHF
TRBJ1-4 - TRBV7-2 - TGTGCCAGCAGCTTAGGTGGCGCTAATGAAAAACTGTTTTTT CASSLGGANEKLFF
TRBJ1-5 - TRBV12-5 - TGTGCTAGTGGTCCCCCCGGGTCAGGGAGGAATCAGCCCCAGCATTTT CASGPPGSGRNQPQHF
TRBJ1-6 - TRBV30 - TGTGCCTGGAGTCTAGGGGGCTCCTATAATTCACCCCTCCACTTT CAWSLGGSYNSPLHF
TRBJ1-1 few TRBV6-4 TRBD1 TGTGCCAGCAGTGCAGGGGGCGCGTCCGCTGAAGCTTTCTTT CASSAGGASAEAFF
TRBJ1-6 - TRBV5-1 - TGCGCCAGCAGCTTAGGCCAGAATAATTCACCCCTCCACTTT CASSLGQNNSPLHF
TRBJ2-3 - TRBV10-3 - TGTGCCATCAGTGAACCGGGACTTACCCTTCGGGATACGCAGTATTTT CAISEPGLTLRDTQYF
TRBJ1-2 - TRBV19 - TGTGCCAGTAGTATCGGGGGAAGTAGAGGCTACACCTTC CASSIGGSRGYTF
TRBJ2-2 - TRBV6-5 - TGTGCCAGCAGTCCTCACTTCGGGGAGCTGTTTTTT CASSPHFGELFF
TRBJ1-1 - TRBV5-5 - TGTGCCAGCAGCTATTCCGGGGCCGTGAACACTGAAGCTTTCTTT CASSYSGAVNTEAFF
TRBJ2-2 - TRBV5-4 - TGTGCCAGCAGCTTGATCGTCACCGGGGAGCTGTTTTTT CASSLIVTGELFF
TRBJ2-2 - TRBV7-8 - TGTGCCAGCAGCTCTACAGGGAGTGGCACCGGGGAGCTGTTTTTT CASSSTGSGTGELFF
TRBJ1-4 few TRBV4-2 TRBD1 TGTGCCAGCAGCCCAGCAGGGGGGGAAAATGAAAAACTGTTTTTT CASSPAGGENEKLFF
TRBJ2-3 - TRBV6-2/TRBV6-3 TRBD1 TGTGCCAGCAGTTACGGCAGGGGGCGACCAGATACGCAGTATTTT CASSYGRGRPDTQYF